Below, one T cell receptor (beta chain) is given with its context. This entry comes from a study of blood T cell repertoires in COVID-19. As for the study in general: The origin of the acute and convalescent COVID-19 samples was the United States, Italy and Spain. The analysed material was cDNA or gDNA that came from T cells, B-cell-depleted T cells, or PBMCs.

Followed longitudinally, the Seattle patients had been enrolled during active infection. Original methodology: For nucleated cells, counts were estimated from reference gene primer amplification. Measured with immunoSEQ multiplex PCR; TCRdb has only the in-frame clones, and not every one. From that table come the V and J calls and clone size; the DNA was used to work out D and trimming. The table has 350,000 to 400,000 clones, about 89% seen once. In germline, CDR1 is SQVTM, CDR2 ANQGSEA. V lost 4 bases to trimming and J lost 1 base; unmatched junction nucleotides: 5. The CDR3 runs 15 residues. The gene calls are TRBV29-1 and TRBJ2-3, with 10 bases aligning to TRBD2. Sequencing used peripheral blood. The TCR sequence derives from a woman in her 30s with COVID-19, enrolled during active disease. The CDR3 reads CSVGPSGGGTDTQYF. Written as DNA, the CDR3 is TGCAGCGTTGGTCCCAGCGGGGGGGGCACAGATACGCAGTATTTT.